These 10 T cell receptor beta chains share one sample of origin, sequenced in a study of T cell responses to AZD1222 COVID-19 vaccine. Data came from immunoSEQ multiplex PCR; TCRdb stores just in-frame clones and leaves some out. The data contain over 150,000 clones, 70% to 90% of them singletons. The sequences come from peripheral blood, collected 28 days after the second AZD1222 dose. These receptor sequences come from an adult who received the AZD1222 COVID-19 vaccine.

The gene calls are TRBV6-5 and TRBJ1-1, with D hard to call. V was shortened by 7 bases and J by 2 bases, with 17 bases between the two germline ends. This CDR3 comprises 15 residues. Per germline, CDR1 MNHEY and CDR2 SVGAGI. The CDR3 protein is CASIEYGGLNTEAFF. The DNA for the CDR3 is TGTGCCAGCATCGAATATGGCGGACTAAACACTGAAGCTTTCTTT.

This clone occurred once. The chain joins TRBV5-1 to TRBJ2-7, with 9 bases fitting TRBD1. Germline V lookup: CDR1 SGHRS, CDR2 YFSETQ. This CDR3 comprises 14 residues. V lost 2 bases and J lost 5; bases outside the gene matches: 5. DNA for the CDR3: TGCGCCAGCAGCTTTACGGGACAGGGTAACGAGCAGTACTTC. Its protein is CASSFTGQGNEQYF.

The CDR3 DNA reads TGTGCCAGCAGTTATCAATTCGGGACAGGTCCTGTCACCCTCCACTTT. This translates into CASSYQFGTGPVTLHF. This chain uses TRBV6-5 with TRBJ1-6; 8 bases align to TRBD1. Germline V gene sequence: CDR1 MNHEY, CDR2 SVGAGI. The ends lost 3 bases at V and 14 bases at J; junction bases unmatched: 15. The CDR3 extends over 16 amino acids.

V and J are TRBV6-5 and TRBJ2-7, with TRBD2 matching 10 bases. Germline lookup yields CDR1 MNHEY and CDR2 SVGAGI. This CDR3 region has 15 residues. J lost 1 base, V lost 6 bases, and 6 bases had no gene match. CDR3 region: CASSATSGVSYEQYF. The CDR3 DNA is TGTGCCAGCAGCGCAACTAGCGGGGTTTCCTACGAGCAGTACTTC.

The chain uses TRBV7-3 and TRBJ2-1; 9 nucleotides match TRBD1. Germline V gene sequence: CDR1 SGHTA, CDR2 FQGTGA. There are 15 residues in the CDR3. The junction had 9 bases not matched to a gene; V was cut back by 5 bases and J by 7 bases. The CDR3 DNA reads TGTGCCAGCAGCGGGGGACAGGGTTCGAGAAATGAGCAGTTCTTC. Amino acid sequence: CASSGGQGSRNEQFF.

The J gene is TRBJ2-6, the V gene TRBV28; D might be TRBD1 or TRBD2, each matching 5 bases. Germline CDR1 and CDR2: MDHEN and SYDVKM. V was trimmed by 3 bases and J by 4 bases, leaving 10 bases between them. The length of the CDR3 is 15 residues. The CDR3 DNA follows: TGTGCCAGCAGTTTGGCCGGGGCCGGGGCCAACGTCCTGACTTTC. Protein: CASSLAGAGANVLTF.

The rearrangement uses TRBV7-9 and TRBJ2-7; D ambiguous. The CDR3 is 11 residues long. Germline-derived CDR1 and CDR2 are SEHNR and FQNEAQ (reference sequence). Trimming cost V 3 bases and J 4 bases, with 4 bases left between them. CDR3 in amino acids: CASSFKYEQYF. For the CDR3, the DNA is TGTGCCAGCAGCTTTAAGTACGAGCAGTACTTC.

This chain connects TRBV4-1 to TRBJ2-5; 11 bases map to TRBD2. Trimming cost V 4 bases and J 5 bases; bases outside gene matches: 9. The CDR3 length is 16 residues. Germline V gene lookup returns CDR1 MGHRA and CDR2 YSYEKL. The CDR3 nucleotides are TGCGCCAGCAGCCTTACTAGCGGGGGTACTTGGGAGACCCAGTACTTC. Translation gives CASSLTSGGTWETQYF.

J is TRBJ2-1 and V is TRBV27, with D tentatively TRBD2 (6 bases). CDR1 and CDR2 from the germline V gene are MNHEY and SMNVEV (reference sequence). The CDR3 sequence is 16 residues long. Trimming took 6 bases from V and 6 from J, leaving 21 bases between them. This CDR3 is CASRSPGGLGINEQFF. CDR3 bases: TGTGCCAGCAGAAGCCCCGGGGGATTGGGGATCAATGAGCAGTTCTTC.

On this clone itself: One end of the junction is discordant with germline, which a read error may explain. The chain joins TRBV7-2 to TRBJ2-7; D might be TRBD2 (6 bases). The germline CDR1 and CDR2 sequences are SGHTA and FQGNSA. The CDR3 runs to 17 residues. CDR3 loop: CASSPYRTSLMSFEQYF. In DNA form, the CDR3 reads TGTGCCAGCAGCCCCTACCGCACTAGCCTCATGTCCTTCGAGCAGTACTTC. Based on the CDR3 plus reference TRBV7-2 and TRBJ2-7, the full variable domain is GAGVSQSPSNKVTEKGKDVELRCDPISGHTALYWYRQSLGQGLEFLIYFQGNSAPDKSGLPSDRFSAERTGGSVSTLTIQRTQQEDSAVYLCASSPYRTSLMSFEQYFGPGTRLTVT.